The entry below gives a single T cell receptor (beta chain) sequence along with its context. This clone was counted between two and nine times. Its antigen has not been determined. No base-level quality is on record; no much larger clone is a single base apart. This sample is part of a study of blood T cell repertoires in COVID-19 (dated by TCRdb to 2018 to 2020). For context, the study as a whole: Samples covering the acute and convalescent phases of COVID-19 were provided by collaborators in the United States, Italy and Spain. The prospective study material was composed of cDNA or gDNA derived from T cells, B-cell-depleted T cells, or PBMCs. Deeply sampled blood TCRbeta repertoires from subjects exposed to, actively infected with, or recovered from COVID-19 were included in the dataset. The repertoires were released in a freely available public database intended as a resource for research on the immune response to SARS-CoV-2. The samples were drawn from two sources: the first 160 participants of the ongoing ImmuneRACE study, and some 1,300 subjects contributed by 6 global collaborators. The sample metadata nearly always contained a de-identified subject ID, COVID-19 status, age in years and sex. Where HLA class I and class II types were available, the types were taken from metadata supplied by the sample provider, not from assay-based typing. Here is what the overall study found, with its caveats: The amount of clinical and demographic metadata varied by source and participant and was provided uncurated.

TCRbeta CDR3 regions were amplified from genomic DNA using the immunoSEQ Assay, a bias-controlled multiplex PCR. In the authors' own workflow: Nucleated cell counts per sample were estimated from amplification of reference gene primers within the assay. To quantify the absolute abundance of each unique TCRbeta CDR3 rearrangement, sequence reads were collapsed and filtered. Productive Simpson clonality was computed per sample as the square root of Simpson's diversity index over productive rearrangements. TCRdb took over this immuneACCESS table, retaining in-frame rearrangements with V and J assigned. Such tables are incomplete; in checked studies, under half of the missing clones stem from an unresolved V gene, and the remainder is unexplained. The D gene and trimming were derived from the DNA, and the V and J assignments and clone size from that table. The sample table contains about 190,000 clones; only one count was recorded for 70% to 90% of them. The top ten clonotypes cover around 2.7% of the sample.

The collaborating institutions used their own protocols to collect whole blood in K2EDTA tubes. For TCRbeta analysis, collaborators shipped samples in one of three forms: frozen whole blood, isolated PBMCs, or DNA extracted from either of those sample types. The junction shows trimming of 2 bases on V and 3 bases on J, and the gene matches do not reach 2 bases of it. The CDR3, from cysteine to phenylalanine, totals 14 residues. The kept DNA is CDR3 alone, 42 bases in frame from the first base. Via the germline V gene (reference sequence), CDR1 is MNHNY and CDR2 SVGAGI. The V gene is TRBV6-6 and the J gene is TRBJ1-1; 8 central bases correspond to TRBD1. This TCR came from a man aged 40-55 years with active or convalescent COVID-19. Sequencing was carried out using peripheral blood. The CDR3 loop reads CASSYIQGDTEAFF. The nucleotide sequence reads TGTGCCAGCAGTTACATACAGGGGGACACTGAAGCTTTCTTT.